The 19 T cell receptor beta chains below were found in one sample sequenced in a study of siplizumab effects on memory and regulatory T cells. Assay: immunoSEQ multiplex PCR; the TCRdb copy retains only in-frame clones and omits some. The table has over 100,000 clones, 92% seen once; the top ten hold about 1.1%. The source material was CD4+ T cells sorted from blood. These TCRs come from a human donor in good health.

V gene TRBV28 combines with J gene TRBJ2-2; no definite D call. This CDR3 is built from 14 residues. CDR1 MDHEN and CDR2 SYDVKM come from the germline V gene. Trimming took off 6 bases at V and 7 bases at J, with 15 bases between the two ends. DNA of the CDR3: TGTGCCAGCAGATACAGCGTTGTAAACGGGGAGCTGTTTTTT. Its protein product is CASRYSVVNGELFF.

J is TRBJ1-2 and V is TRBV7-9; D gene ambiguous. This CDR3 is built from 14 residues. V shed 0 bases and J shed 6 bases, with 11 bases lying between them. Germline lookup yields CDR1 SEHNR and CDR2 FQNEAQ (reference sequence). This chain's CDR3 is CASSLALVSDGYTF. The CDR3, as DNA: TGTGCCAGCAGCTTAGCGTTAGTGTCTGATGGCTACACCTTC.

The chain employs TRBV30 and TRBJ2-4; 9 nucleotides align to TRBD1. After removal of 1 base from V and 6 bases from J, the junction contained 7 bases not matched to a gene. Germline CDR1 and CDR2: GTSNPN and SVGIG (reference sequence). The CDR3 has 15 residues. CDR3 DNA sequence: TGTGCCTGGAGTGCCATGGACAGGGGCGGAAACATTCAGTACTTC. As protein: CAWSAMDRGGNIQYF.

The table lists this clone with a count of one. The chain is built from TRBV11-2 and TRBJ2-3; TRBD2 is a possible D gene (5 bases). CDR3 length equals 15 residues. Trimming took 1 base from V and 2 from J, leaving 10 bases between them. Looked up from germline, CDR1 is SGHAT and CDR2 is FQNNGV. CDR3 region: CASSLGIALTDTQYF. In DNA form, the CDR3 reads TGTGCCAGCAGCTTAGGTATAGCGCTCACAGATACGCAGTATTTT. Supplemented by reference TRBV11-2 and TRBJ2-3, the full variable domain reads EAGVAQSPRYKIIEKRQSVAFWCNPISGHATLYWYQQILGQGPKLLIQFQNNGVVDDSQLPKDRFSAERLKGVDSTLKIQPAKLEDSAVYLCASSLGIALTDTQYFGPGTRLTVL.

This sequence joins TRBV18 and TRBJ2-3; 11 bases are a match to TRBD2. CDR1 is KGHSH and CDR2 is LQKENI in the germline V gene. CDR3 size: 17 residues. The junction had 10 bases not matched to a gene; V was cut back by 1 base and J by 7 bases. The CDR3 DNA reads TGTGCCAGCTCACCACTAGCGGGAGGGGTACGGACGAATACGCAGTATTTT. As protein: CASSPLAGGVRTNTQYF.

V is TRBV7-9 and J is TRBJ2-3; 8 bases are shared with TRBD2. There are 16 residues in the CDR3. The J segment lost 6 bases and the V segment lost 1 base, leaving 9 bases of the junction unmatched. CDR1 SEHNR and CDR2 FQNEAQ come from the germline V gene (reference sequence). Here the CDR3 DNA reads TGTGCCAGCAGCTTAGGGTCTAGCGGGTCCCTGGATACGCAGTATTTT. The encoded protein is CASSLGSSGSLDTQYF. The entire variable domain, with the rest obtained from reference TRBV7-9 and TRBJ2-3, is as follows: DTGVSQNPRHKITKRGQNVTFRCDPISEHNRLYWYRQTLGQGPEFLTYFQNEAQLEKSRLLSDRFSAERPKGSFSTLEIQRTEQGDSAMYLCASSLGSSGSLDTQYFGPGTRLTVL.

This sequence joins TRBV18 and TRBJ2-3; D gene uncertain. The CDR3 totals 14 residues. Looked up from germline, CDR1 is KGHSH and CDR2 is LQKENI. V lost 3 bases to trimming and J lost 2 bases, with 9 bases between them. Here the CDR3 reads CASSPSSTTDTQYF. The CDR3 DNA reads as TGTGCCAGCTCACCCAGTTCGACCACAGATACGCAGTATTTT.

A single count supports this clone. This chain links TRBV5-1 with TRBJ2-3; D might be TRBD2 (5 bases). The CDR3 totals 14 residues. Germline CDR1 SGHRS, CDR2 YFSETQ. V was clipped by 2 bases and J by 2 bases, with 9 bases between them. CDR3: CASSFLGVTDTQYF. The CDR3 DNA follows: TGCGCCAGCAGCTTTCTCGGGGTCACAGATACGCAGTATTTT. Together with reference TRBV5-1 and TRBJ2-3, the CDR3 gives the full variable domain: KAGVTQTPRYLIKTRGQQVTLSCSPISGHRSVSWYQQTPGQGLQFLFEYFSETQRNKGNFPGRFSGRQFSNSRSEMNVSTLELGDSALYLCASSFLGVTDTQYFGPGTRLTVL.

This clone was seen only a few times. At one end, the junction sequence differs from germline, possibly due to a read error. The CDR3 sequence: CSAFDTTAVLF. CDR3 DNA: TGCAGTGCTTTCGACACCACAGCGGTCCTTTTC. V is TRBV20-1 and J is TRBJ2-7; D may be TRBD2 (5 bases). The CDR3 has 11 residues. Per the germline V gene, CDR1 is DFQATT and CDR2 is SNEGSKA (reference sequence).

This rearrangement joins TRBV6-5 to TRBJ2-1; D is unresolved. V dropped 0 bases and J dropped 5 bases, with 8 bases sitting between them. Per the germline V gene, CDR1 is MNHEY and CDR2 is SVGAGI. This CDR3 comprises 14 residues. The CDR3 spells CASSYSRTNNEQFF. DNA of the CDR3: TGTGCCAGCAGTTACTCGAGGACCAACAATGAGCAGTTCTTC.

Written as DNA, the CDR3 is TGTGCCAGCAGTTACTCGTCGGGGACCCAGTACTTC. The encoded protein is CASSYSSGTQYF. The gene calls are TRBV6-5 and TRBJ2-5; unclear D gene. This CDR3 contains 12 residues. Trimming removed 0 bases at V and 7 bases at J, with 6 bases between. Germline V gene sequence: CDR1 MNHEY, CDR2 SVGAGI.

The gene calls are TRBV6-5 and TRBJ1-2; D is unclear. With 8 bases removed from V and 0 bases from J, the gap between germline ends came to 16 bases. The CDR3 length is 15 residues. Germline V CDR1 and CDR2: MNHEY, SVGAGI. The DNA for the CDR3 is TGTGCCAGCTGGAGCGTTAGAAGTTCTAACTATGGCTACACCTTC. Protein sequence: CASWSVRSSNYGYTF.

J is TRBJ1-5 and V is TRBV7-8, with D possibly being TRBD1 (5 bases). Germline CDR1 and CDR2: SGHVS and FQNEAQ. The CDR3 has 15 amino acids. V lost 5 bases to trimming and J lost 6 bases, with 17 bases between them. The CDR3 region is CASSARRDGIQPQHF. Written as DNA, the CDR3 is TGTGCCAGCAGCGCCCGGAGGGACGGCATTCAGCCCCAGCATTTT.

The chain has TRBV9 and TRBJ2-1; D is unclear. There are 12 residues in the CDR3. With 4 bases removed from V and 5 bases from J, the gap between germline ends came to 7 bases. Germline V gene lookup returns CDR1 SGDLS and CDR2 YYNGEE. CDR3 sequence reads: CASSPLDNEQFF. The CDR3 bases are TGTGCCAGCAGCCCTCTTGACAATGAGCAGTTCTTC.

The rearrangement links TRBV7-9 to TRBJ1-5; D unclear. CDR3 length: 15 amino acids. Germline V CDR1 and CDR2: SEHNR, FQNEAQ (reference sequence). Trimming stripped 2 bases from V and 5 bases from J, with 13 bases between. Here the CDR3 reads CASSLSGLRDQPQHF. As DNA, the CDR3 is TGTGCCAGCAGCTTATCTGGTCTTAGGGATCAGCCCCAGCATTTT.

The chain has TRBV6-6 and TRBJ2-3; no clear D. Germline assignment: CDR1 MNHNY and CDR2 SVGAGI (reference sequence). The ends were cut back, 0 bases at V and 4 bases at J, with 8 bases in the middle. The CDR3 is 14 amino acids. The CDR3 nucleotides are TGTGCCAGCAGTTACTCTACTTCCGCAGATACGCAGTATTTT. Encoded protein: CASSYSTSADTQYF.

The V call is TRBV11-3, the J call TRBJ2-2; D possibly corresponds to TRBD2 (7 bases). The V and J ends lost 5 bases and 1 base respectively, with 17 bases between them. The CDR3 is made up of 17 amino acids. The germline V gene encodes CDR1 SGHNT and CDR2 YENEEA. The CDR3 sequence is CASSPGGASGNTGELFF. CDR3 in DNA: TGTGCCAGCAGCCCTGGGGGGGCTAGCGGGAACACCGGGGAGCTGTTTTTT.

This sequence joins TRBV11-1 and TRBJ1-1; 7 bases match TRBD1. Per germline, CDR1 SGHAT and CDR2 FQDESV (reference sequence). The J segment lost 3 bases and the V segment lost 11 bases, leaving 9 bases of the junction unmatched. There are 13 residues in the CDR3. The CDR3 here is CASSITGDTEAFF. CDR3 DNA: TGTGCCTCATCAATCACAGGGGACACTGAAGCTTTCTTT.

The V and J genes are TRBV12-5 and TRBJ1-2; the match to TRBD1 covers 8 bases. V gave up 2 bases and J gave up 7 bases; unmatched junction bases: 0. Per the germline V gene, CDR1 is LGHNT and CDR2 is FRNRAP. The CDR3 has 12 amino acids. CDR3 DNA: TGTGCTAGTGGTTTGACAGGGGGTGGCTACACCTTC. Translated, it gives CASGLTGGGYTF.